The 18 T cell receptor beta chains below all came from one sample that was sequenced in a study of human T cells and chemical hapten exposure. Time point defined: patch test 2, 6 weeks after DPC sensitization. Treatment given: therapeutic diphenylcyclopropenone sensitization with weekly scalp DPC. MiXCR, run by TCRdb on the RACE reads, gives a single entry per CDR3 protein. This table has nearly 95,000 distinct CDR3 sequences, approximately 11% appearing once. This specimen was whole blood, taken in connection with sensitization to the hapten diphenylcyclopropenone (DPC). These receptors all come from a man between 35 and 55 years old with alopecia areata. Some clones in this sample may be carry-over from other donors' samples.

In this sample, this clonotype turned up many times. The genes are TRBV7-9 and TRBJ2-6, with D possibly matching TRBD1 (5 bases). The V end was cut by 1 base, the J end by 18 bases, with 19 bases between. Per the germline V gene, CDR1 is SEHNR and CDR2 is FQNEAQ (reference sequence). The CDR3 is 14 amino acids. CDR3 coding DNA: TGTGCCAGCAGCTTAGAGGGTGCAGGGAAGGTTCAGACTTTC. Amino acids: CASSLEGAGKVQTF.

The CDR3 DNA reads as TGTGCCAGCAGCCTCCCCGGGGCTAGCACAGATACGCAGTATTTT. Translating it yields CASSLPGASTDTQYF. The V call is TRBV5-4, the J call TRBJ2-3; possibly TRBD1 or TRBD2 for D (5 bases each). Looked up from germline, CDR1 is SGHNT and CDR2 is YYREEE (reference sequence). Between the trimmed V and J ends, which lost 4 bases and 0 bases, there was a span of 12 bases. This CDR3 has 15 amino acids.

This clonotype was observed at least ten times. The chain links TRBV29-1 to TRBJ1-5; a weak D match, TRBD1 (5 bases). Trimming took off 5 bases at V and 0 bases at J, with 17 bases between the two ends. CDR1 and CDR2 from the germline V gene are SQVTM and ANQGSEA. The CDR3 consists of 16 residues. The CDR3 here is CSVLRGTAYSNQPQHF. The CDR3 nucleotides read TGCAGCGTTCTCCGAGGGACCGCATATAGCAATCAGCCCCAGCATTTT.

The sample holds a few counts of this clonotype. This chain joins TRBV7-9 and TRBJ2-2, with no clear D. Trimming removed 2 bases at V and 7 bases at J, with 8 bases between. The CDR3 is 13 residues long. Per germline, CDR1 SEHNR and CDR2 FQNEAQ (reference sequence). The CDR3 here is CASSLSGGGELFF. In DNA form, the CDR3 reads TGTGCCAGCAGCTTATCCGGCGGCGGGGAGCTGTTTTTT.

A few counts support this clonotype. V gene TRBV12-3 or TRBV12-4 combines with J gene TRBJ2-3; 8 positions agree with TRBD2. The CDR3 is 15 amino acids. J gave up 5 bases and V 5 bases, and 9 bases lay outside the gene matches. CDR3 amino acids: CASSPAGGRGDTQYF. For the CDR3, the DNA is TGTGCCAGCAGTCCTGCGGGAGGCCGGGGAGATACGCAGTATTTT.

This clonotype was observed a handful of times. This chain uses TRBV7-8 with TRBJ1-2; a possible D gene is TRBD1 (6 bases). With 8 bases removed from V and 5 bases from J, the gap between germline ends came to 15 bases. CDR3 length equals 13 residues. CDR1 SGHVS and CDR2 FQNEAQ come from the germline V gene. The CDR3 bases are TGTGCCAGCGCTAGGGACACATCTTATGGCTACACCTTC. Its protein product is CASARDTSYGYTF.

The chain has TRBV28 and TRBJ1-1; possible D gene TRBD1, 5 bases. The ends were cut back, 7 bases at V and 10 bases at J, with 16 bases in the middle. This CDR3 has 12 amino acids. Germline assignment: CDR1 MDHEN and CDR2 SYDVKM. CDR3 sequence: CASTEVGRPAFF. CDR3 coding DNA: TGTGCCAGCACCGAGGTGGGACGTCCAGCTTTCTTT.

The sample holds many counts of this clonotype. This chain uses TRBV6-4 with TRBJ2-3, with 11 bases lining up with TRBD2. From germline, CDR1 is MRHNA and CDR2 SNTAGT. With V trimmed by 7 bases and J by 5 bases, 5 bases remained unmatched. This CDR3 has 14 amino acids. Here the CDR3 reads CASNSGRAGDTQYF. CDR3 bases: TGTGCCAGCAATAGCGGGAGGGCCGGAGATACGCAGTATTTT.

The V call is TRBV6-1, the J call TRBJ2-7; D perhaps matches TRBD1 (6 bases). The CDR3 runs 15 residues. Trimming removed 6 bases at V and 3 bases at J, with 18 bases between. The germline V gene has CDR1 MNHNS and CDR2 SASEGT. In nucleotides, the CDR3 is TGTGCCAGCAGCCCCGTGGGCAGGGGCCGCTACGAGCAGTACGTC. Encoded protein: CASSPVGRGRYEQYV.

Only a few counts were recorded for this clonotype. This rearrangement joins TRBV20-1 to TRBJ2-3; TRBD2 aligns across 9 bases. The CDR3 covers 12 residues. The V gene's germline CDR1 is DFQATT and CDR2 SNEGSKA (reference sequence). J was trimmed by 9 bases and V by 5 bases; bases with no gene match: 6. CDR3 sequence: CSAGIAGVTQYF. CDR3 DNA: TGCAGTGCTGGGATAGCGGGAGTAACGCAGTATTTT.

This chain links TRBV5-6 with TRBJ2-2; D is ambiguous. CDR3 length: 15 residues. In germline, CDR1 is SGHDT, CDR2 YYEEEE. V dropped 2 bases and J dropped 0 bases, with 8 bases sitting between them. This CDR3 is CASSFVGANTGELFF. CDR3 DNA sequence: TGTGCCAGCAGCTTCGTTGGAGCGAACACCGGGGAGCTGTTTTTT.

There are a few counts of this clonotype. The chain recombines TRBV19 with TRBJ2-5; D is uncertain. Germline assignment: CDR1 LNHDA and CDR2 SQIVND (reference sequence). V lost 6 bases, J lost 5 bases, and 10 bases lay in between. The CDR3 spans 12 residues. The DNA of the CDR3 is TGTGCCAGTAGGCAGAGTGGGGAGACCCAGTACTTC. The encoded protein is CASRQSGETQYF.

V usage is TRBV7-2 and J usage is TRBJ2-1, with 11 bases identical to TRBD2. From germline, CDR1 is SGHTA and CDR2 FQGNSA. CDR3 length: 16 residues. J lost 8 bases, V lost 5 bases, and 11 bases had no gene match. Here the CDR3 reads CASSPRLAGPQDEQFF. The CDR3 DNA follows: TGTGCCAGCAGCCCGAGACTAGCGGGACCCCAGGATGAGCAGTTCTTC.

This clonotype was counted a few times. This sequence joins TRBV3-1 and TRBJ2-4; D unclear. Germline-derived CDR1 and CDR2 are LGHDT and YNNKEL (reference sequence). The CDR3 is 13 residues long. The germline V and J ends were trimmed by 2 bases and 8 bases, with 10 bases remaining between them. CDR3 region: CASSQPPRDIQYF. CDR3 DNA: TGTGCCAGCAGCCAACCACCCAGAGACATTCAGTACTTC.

This clonotype was seen a few times. This chain links TRBV27 with TRBJ1-1, with D possibly being TRBD1 (6 bases). The V end was cut by 5 bases, the J end by 0 bases, with 10 bases between. The CDR3 runs to 14 residues. Germline CDR1 is MNHEY and CDR2 is SMNVEV (reference sequence). The CDR3 DNA reads as TGTGCCAGCAGTCCGGGACACCTGAACACTGAAGCTTTCTTT. This codes for CASSPGHLNTEAFF.

This clonotype was recorded a few times. The genes are TRBV29-1 and TRBJ2-1; 9 bases are a match to TRBD2. This CDR3 spans 14 amino acids. CDR1 SQVTM and CDR2 ANQGSEA come from the germline V gene. The J segment lost 6 bases and the V segment lost 0 bases, leaving 3 bases of the junction unmatched. In nucleotides, the CDR3 is TGCAGCGTTGAAGACCGCGGGAGGGCCAATGAGCAGTTCTTC. Its protein is CSVEDRGRANEQFF.

V gene TRBV9 combines with J gene TRBJ2-5; TRBD2 aligns across 7 bases. V shed 6 bases, J shed 2 bases, and the junction held 7 bases outside the gene matches. Germline CDR1 and CDR2: SGDLS and YYNGEE. CDR3 length equals 14 residues. CDR3 sequence: CASTLAAYQETQYF. The DNA for the CDR3 is TGTGCCAGCACCCTAGCGGCCTATCAAGAGACCCAGTACTTC.

The chain carries TRBV12-3 or TRBV12-4 and TRBJ2-1, with 7 bases that match TRBD1. V lost 7 bases and J lost 1; bases outside the gene matches: 7. This CDR3 is 15 amino acids long. The CDR3 bases are TGTGCCAGCACCCTGTGGGACAGTTCCTACAATGAGCAGTTCTTC. This codes for CASTLWDSSYNEQFF.